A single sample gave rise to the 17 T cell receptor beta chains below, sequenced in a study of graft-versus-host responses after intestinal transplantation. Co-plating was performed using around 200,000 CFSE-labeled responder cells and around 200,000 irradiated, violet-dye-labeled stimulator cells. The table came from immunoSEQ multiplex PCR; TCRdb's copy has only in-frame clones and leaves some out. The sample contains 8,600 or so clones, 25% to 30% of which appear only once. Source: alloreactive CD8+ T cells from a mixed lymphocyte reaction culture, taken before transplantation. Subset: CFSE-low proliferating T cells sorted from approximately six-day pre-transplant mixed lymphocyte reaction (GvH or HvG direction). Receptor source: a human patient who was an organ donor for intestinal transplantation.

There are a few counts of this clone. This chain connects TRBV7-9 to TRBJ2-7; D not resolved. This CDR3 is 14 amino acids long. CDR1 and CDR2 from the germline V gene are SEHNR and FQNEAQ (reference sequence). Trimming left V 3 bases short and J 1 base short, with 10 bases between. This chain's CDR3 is CASSFAGSSYEQYF. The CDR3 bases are TGTGCCAGCAGCTTCGCAGGATCTTCCTACGAGCAGTACTTC.

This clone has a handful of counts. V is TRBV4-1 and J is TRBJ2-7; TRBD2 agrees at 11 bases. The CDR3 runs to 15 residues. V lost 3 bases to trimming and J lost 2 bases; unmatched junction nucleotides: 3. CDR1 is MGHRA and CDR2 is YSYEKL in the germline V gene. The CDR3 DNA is TGCGCCAGCAGCCATGTAGCGGGAGGGACCTACGAGCAGTACTTC. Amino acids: CASSHVAGGTYEQYF.

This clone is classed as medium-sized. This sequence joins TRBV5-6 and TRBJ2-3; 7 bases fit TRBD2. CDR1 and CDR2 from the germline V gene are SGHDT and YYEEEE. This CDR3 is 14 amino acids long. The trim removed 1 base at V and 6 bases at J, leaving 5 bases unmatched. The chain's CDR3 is CASSLWGGADTQYF. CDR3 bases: TGTGCCAGCAGCTTGTGGGGAGGGGCGGATACGCAGTATTTT.

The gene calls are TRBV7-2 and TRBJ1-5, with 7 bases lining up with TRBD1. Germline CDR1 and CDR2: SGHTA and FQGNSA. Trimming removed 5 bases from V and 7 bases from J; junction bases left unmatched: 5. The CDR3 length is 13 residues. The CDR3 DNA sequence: TGTGCCAGCAGCCTTCAGGGGGAACAGCCCCAGCATTTT. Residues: CASSLQGEQPQHF.

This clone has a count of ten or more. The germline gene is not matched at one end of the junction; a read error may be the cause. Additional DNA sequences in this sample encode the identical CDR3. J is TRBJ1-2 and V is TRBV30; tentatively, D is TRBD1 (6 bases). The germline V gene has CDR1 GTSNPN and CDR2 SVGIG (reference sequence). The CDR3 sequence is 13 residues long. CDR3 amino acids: CAGRVGGARGYTF. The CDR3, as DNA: TGTGCCGGGAGGGTAGGGGGGGCGCGGGGCTACACCTTC. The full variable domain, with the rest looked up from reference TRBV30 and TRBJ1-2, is SQTIHQWPATLVQPVGSPLSLECTVEGTSNPNLYWYRQAAGRGLQLLFYSVGIGQISSEVPQNLSASRPQDRQFILSSKKLLLSDSGFYLCAGRVGGARGYTFGSGTRLTVV.

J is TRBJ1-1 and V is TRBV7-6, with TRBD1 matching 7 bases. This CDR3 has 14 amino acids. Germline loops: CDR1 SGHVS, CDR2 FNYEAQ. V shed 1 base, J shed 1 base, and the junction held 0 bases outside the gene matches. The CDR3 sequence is CASSLGQGNTEAFF. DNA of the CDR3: TGTGCCAGCAGCTTAGGACAGGGGAACACTGAAGCTTTCTTT.

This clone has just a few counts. CDR3 in amino acids: CASSIANEQFF. The CDR3 nucleotides are TGTGCCAGTAGTATAGCCAATGAGCAGTTCTTC. The chain joins TRBV19 to TRBJ2-1; D unclear. V was shortened by 1 base and J by 6 bases, with 1 base between the two germline ends. The CDR3 has 11 amino acids. The germline CDR1 and CDR2 sequences are LNHDA and SQIVND (reference sequence).

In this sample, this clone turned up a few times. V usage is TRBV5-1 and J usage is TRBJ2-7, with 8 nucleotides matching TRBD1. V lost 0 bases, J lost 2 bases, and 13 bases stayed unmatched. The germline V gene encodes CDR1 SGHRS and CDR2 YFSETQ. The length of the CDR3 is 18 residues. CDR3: CASSLGTGSLISTYEQYF. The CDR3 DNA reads TGCGCCAGCAGCTTGGGGACAGGGTCCCTCATCAGCACCTACGAGCAGTACTTC.

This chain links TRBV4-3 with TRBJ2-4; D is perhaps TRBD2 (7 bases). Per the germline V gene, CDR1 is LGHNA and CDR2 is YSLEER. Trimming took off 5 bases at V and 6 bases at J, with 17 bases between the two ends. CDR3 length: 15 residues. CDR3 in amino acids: CASSSTGGGGNIQYF. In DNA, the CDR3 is TGCGCCAGCAGCTCCACCGGGGGAGGGGGAAACATTCAGTACTTC.

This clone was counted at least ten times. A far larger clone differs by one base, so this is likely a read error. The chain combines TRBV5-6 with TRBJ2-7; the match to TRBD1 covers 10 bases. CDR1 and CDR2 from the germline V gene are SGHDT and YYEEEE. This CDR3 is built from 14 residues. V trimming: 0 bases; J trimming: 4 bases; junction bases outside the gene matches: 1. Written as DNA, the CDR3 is TGTGCCAGCAGCTTGGGACAGGGGGCGTACGAGCAGTACTTC. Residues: CASSLGQGAYEQYF.

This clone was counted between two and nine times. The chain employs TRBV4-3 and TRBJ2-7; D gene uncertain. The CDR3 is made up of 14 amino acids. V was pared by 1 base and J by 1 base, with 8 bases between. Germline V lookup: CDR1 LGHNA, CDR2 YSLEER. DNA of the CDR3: TGCGCCAGCAGCCAAGCCTCGAATTCCTACGAGCAGTACTTC. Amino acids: CASSQASNSYEQYF.

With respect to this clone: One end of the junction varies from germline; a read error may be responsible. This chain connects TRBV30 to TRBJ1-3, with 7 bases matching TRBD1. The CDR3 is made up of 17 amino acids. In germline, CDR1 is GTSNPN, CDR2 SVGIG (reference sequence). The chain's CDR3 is CALSACFRDSSGNTIYF. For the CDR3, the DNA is TGTGCCTTGAGTGCATGTTTCAGGGACAGCTCTGGAAACACCATATATTTT. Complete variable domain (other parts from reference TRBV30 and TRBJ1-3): SQTIHQWPATLVQPVGSPLSLECTVEGTSNPNLYWYRQAAGRGLQLLFYSVGIGQISSEVPQNLSASRPQDRQFILSSKKLLLSDSGFYLCALSACFRDSSGNTIYFGEGSWLTVV.

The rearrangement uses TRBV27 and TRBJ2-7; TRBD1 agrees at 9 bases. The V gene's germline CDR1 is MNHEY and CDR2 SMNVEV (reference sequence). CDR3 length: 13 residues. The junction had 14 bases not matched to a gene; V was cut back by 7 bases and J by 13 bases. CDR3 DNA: TGTGCCAGCAAGGTGCTTCCACGGGACAGGGAATACTTC. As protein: CASKVLPRDREYF.

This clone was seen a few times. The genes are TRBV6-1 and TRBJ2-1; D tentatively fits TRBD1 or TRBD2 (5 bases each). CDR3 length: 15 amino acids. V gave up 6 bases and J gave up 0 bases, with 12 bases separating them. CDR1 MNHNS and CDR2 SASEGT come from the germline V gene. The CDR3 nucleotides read TGTGCCAGCAGCCACAGTGGGACCTCCTACAATGAGCAGTTCTTC. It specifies CASSHSGTSYNEQFF.

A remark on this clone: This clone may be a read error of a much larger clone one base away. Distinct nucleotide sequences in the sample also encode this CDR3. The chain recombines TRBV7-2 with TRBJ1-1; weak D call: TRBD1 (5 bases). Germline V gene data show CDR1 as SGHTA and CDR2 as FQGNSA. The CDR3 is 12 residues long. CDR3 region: CASSRGSTEAFF. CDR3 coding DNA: TGTGCCAGCAGCCGGGGGAGCACTGAGGCTTTCTTT. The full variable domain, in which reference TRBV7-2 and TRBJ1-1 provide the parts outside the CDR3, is GAGVSQSPSNKVTEKGKDVELRCDPISGHTALYWYRQSLGQGLEFLIYFQGNSAPDKSGLPSDRFSAERTGGSVSTLTIQRTQQEDSAVYLCASSRGSTEAFFGQGTRLTVV.

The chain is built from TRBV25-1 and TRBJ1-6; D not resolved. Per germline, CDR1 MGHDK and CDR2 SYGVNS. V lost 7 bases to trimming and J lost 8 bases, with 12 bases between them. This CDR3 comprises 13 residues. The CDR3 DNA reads TGTGCCAGCAATCTGAACGGCGATTCACCCCTCCACTTT. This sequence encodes CASNLNGDSPLHF.

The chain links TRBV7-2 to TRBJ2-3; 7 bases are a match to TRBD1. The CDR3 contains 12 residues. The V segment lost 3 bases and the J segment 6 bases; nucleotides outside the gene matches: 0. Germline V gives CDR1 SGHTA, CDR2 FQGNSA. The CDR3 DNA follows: TGTGCCAGCAGCTTGGACAGGGATACGCAGTATTTT. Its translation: CASSLDRDTQYF.